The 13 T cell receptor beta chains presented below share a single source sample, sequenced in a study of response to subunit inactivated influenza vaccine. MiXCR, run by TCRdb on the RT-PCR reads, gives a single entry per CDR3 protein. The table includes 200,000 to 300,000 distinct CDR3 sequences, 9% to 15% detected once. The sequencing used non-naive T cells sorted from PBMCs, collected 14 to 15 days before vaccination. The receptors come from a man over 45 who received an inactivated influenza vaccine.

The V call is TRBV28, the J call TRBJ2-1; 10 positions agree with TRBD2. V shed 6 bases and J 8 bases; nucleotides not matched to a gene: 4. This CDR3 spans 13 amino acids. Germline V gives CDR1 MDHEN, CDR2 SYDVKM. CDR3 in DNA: TGTGCCAGCAGGTCCGGACTAGCGGATGAGCAGTTCTTC. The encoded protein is CASRSGLADEQFF.

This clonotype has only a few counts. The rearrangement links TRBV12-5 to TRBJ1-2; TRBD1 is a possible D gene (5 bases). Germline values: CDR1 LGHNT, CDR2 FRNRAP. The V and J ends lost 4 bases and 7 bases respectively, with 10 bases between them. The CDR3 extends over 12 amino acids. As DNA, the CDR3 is TGTGCTAGTGGTTCGGTGAGGGGTGGCTACACCTTC. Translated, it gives CASGSVRGGYTF. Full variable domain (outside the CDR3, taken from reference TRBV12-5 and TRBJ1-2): DARVTQTPRHKVTEMGQEVTMRCQPILGHNTVFWYRQTMMQGLELLAYFRNRAPLDDSGMPKDRFSAEMPDATLATLKIQPSEPRDSAVYFCASGSVRGGYTFGSGTRLTVV.

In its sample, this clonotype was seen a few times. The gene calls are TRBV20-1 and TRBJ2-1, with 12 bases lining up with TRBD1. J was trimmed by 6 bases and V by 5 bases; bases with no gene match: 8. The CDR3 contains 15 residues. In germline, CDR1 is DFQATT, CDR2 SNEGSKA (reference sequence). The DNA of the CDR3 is TGCAGTGCTGACCCGGGACAGGGGGCCCGCAATGAGCAGTTCTTC. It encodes CSADPGQGARNEQFF.

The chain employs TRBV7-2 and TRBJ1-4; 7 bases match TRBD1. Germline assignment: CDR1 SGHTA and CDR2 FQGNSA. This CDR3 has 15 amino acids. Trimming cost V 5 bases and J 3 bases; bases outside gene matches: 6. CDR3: CASSPRTGPNEKLFF. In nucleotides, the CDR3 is TGTGCCAGCAGCCCGCGGACAGGCCCTAATGAAAAACTGTTTTTT. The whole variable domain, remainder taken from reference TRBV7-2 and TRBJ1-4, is GAGVSQSPSNKVTEKGKDVELRCDPISGHTALYWYRQSLGQGLEFLIYFQGNSAPDKSGLPSDRFSAERTGGSVSTLTIQRTQQEDSAVYLCASSPRTGPNEKLFFGSGTQLSVL.

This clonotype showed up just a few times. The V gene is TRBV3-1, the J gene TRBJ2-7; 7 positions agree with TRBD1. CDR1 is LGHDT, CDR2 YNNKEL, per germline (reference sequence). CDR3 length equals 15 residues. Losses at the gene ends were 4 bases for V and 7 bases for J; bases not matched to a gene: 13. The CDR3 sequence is CASSPWETGAGEQYF. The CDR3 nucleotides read TGTGCCAGCAGCCCCTGGGAAACAGGGGCTGGTGAGCAGTACTTC.

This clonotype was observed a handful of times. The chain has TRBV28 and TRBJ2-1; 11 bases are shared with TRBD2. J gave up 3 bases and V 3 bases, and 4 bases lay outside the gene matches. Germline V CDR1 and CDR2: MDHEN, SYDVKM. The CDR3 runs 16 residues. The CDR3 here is CASSFVGLAGYNEQFF. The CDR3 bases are TGTGCCAGCAGTTTTGTTGGACTAGCGGGCTACAATGAGCAGTTCTTC.

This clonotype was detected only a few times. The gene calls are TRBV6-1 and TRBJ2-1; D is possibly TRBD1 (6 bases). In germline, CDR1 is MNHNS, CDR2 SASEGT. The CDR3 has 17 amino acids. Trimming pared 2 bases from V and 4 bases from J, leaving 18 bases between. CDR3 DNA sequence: TGTGCCAGCAGTGAAAGTATGATTAACAGGGTTTACAATGAGCAGTTCTTC. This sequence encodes CASSESMINRVYNEQFF.

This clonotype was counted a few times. The CDR3 nucleotides are TGTGCCAGCAGTCAACCAGTCGGCCTCTTTTACCAAGAGACCCAGTACTTC. Protein product: CASSQPVGLFYQETQYF. V gene TRBV11-2 combines with J gene TRBJ2-5; no reliable D call. Germline CDR1 and CDR2: SGHAT and FQNNGV. The CDR3 length is 17 residues. V was trimmed by 6 bases and J by 0 bases, leaving 20 bases between them. Full variable domain (missing parts from reference TRBV11-2 and TRBJ2-5): EAGVAQSPRYKIIEKRQSVAFWCNPISGHATLYWYQQILGQGPKLLIQFQNNGVVDDSQLPKDRFSAERLKGVDSTLKIQPAKLEDSAVYLCASSQPVGLFYQETQYFGPGTRLLVL.

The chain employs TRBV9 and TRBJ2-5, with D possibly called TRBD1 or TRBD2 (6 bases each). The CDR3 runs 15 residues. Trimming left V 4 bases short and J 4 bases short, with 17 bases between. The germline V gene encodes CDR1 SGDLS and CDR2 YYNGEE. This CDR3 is CASSPGVLEGETQYF. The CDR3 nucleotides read TGTGCCAGCAGCCCAGGGGTTTTGGAGGGAGAGACCCAGTACTTC.

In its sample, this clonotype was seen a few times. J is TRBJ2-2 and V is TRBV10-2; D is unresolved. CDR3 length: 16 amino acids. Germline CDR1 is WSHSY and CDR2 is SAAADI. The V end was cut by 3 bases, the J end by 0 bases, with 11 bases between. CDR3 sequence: CASSEDLLANTGELFF. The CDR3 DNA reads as TGCGCCAGCAGTGAAGACTTACTCGCGAACACCGGGGAGCTGTTTTTT.

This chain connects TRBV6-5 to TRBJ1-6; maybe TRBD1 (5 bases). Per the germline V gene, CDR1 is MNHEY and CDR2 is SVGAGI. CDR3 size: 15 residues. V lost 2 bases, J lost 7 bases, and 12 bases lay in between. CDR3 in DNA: TGTGCCAGCAGTTACGGGACGGGAGGAAATTCACCCCTCCACTTT. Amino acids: CASSYGTGGNSPLHF.

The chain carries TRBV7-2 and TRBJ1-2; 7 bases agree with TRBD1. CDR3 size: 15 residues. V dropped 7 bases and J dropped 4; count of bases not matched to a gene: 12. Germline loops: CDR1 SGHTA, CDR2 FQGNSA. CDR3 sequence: CASTPRQGVGYGYTF. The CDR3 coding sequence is TGTGCCAGCACCCCAAGACAGGGCGTGGGCTATGGCTACACCTTC.

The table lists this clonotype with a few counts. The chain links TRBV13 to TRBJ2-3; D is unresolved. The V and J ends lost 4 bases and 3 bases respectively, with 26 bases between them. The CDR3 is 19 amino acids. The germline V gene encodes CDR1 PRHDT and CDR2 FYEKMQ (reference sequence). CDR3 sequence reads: CASSSRTTSRAYGTDTQYF. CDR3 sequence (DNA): TGTGCCAGCAGCTCTCGAACCACATCCCGGGCCTACGGGACAGATACGCAGTATTTT.